The present TCR beta chain was sequenced within a study of blood T cell repertoires in COVID-19 (dated by TCRdb to the early 2020s). In terms of the full investigation: Collaborator samples came from the United States, Italy and Spain and covered acute and convalescent phases of COVID-19. Sample metadata almost always included a de-identified subject ID, COVID-19 status, age in years and sex. Deeply sampled blood TCRbeta repertoires from subjects exposed to, actively infected with, or recovered from COVID-19 were included in the dataset. The material from the prospective study consisted of cDNA or gDNA derived from T cells, B-cell-depleted T cells, or PBMCs. Samples came from the ongoing ImmuneRACE study (first 160 participants) plus 1,254 subjects from 6 global collaborators. HLA class I and class II types, where available, came from metadata supplied by the sample provider rather than from assay-based typing. A freely available public database, intended as a resource for researchers studying the immune response to SARS-CoV-2, is where the repertoires were released. Findings and caveats that apply to the study as a whole: Clinical and demographic metadata were provided uncurated, with the amount varying by source and participant.

CDR1 and CDR2 were assigned from the germline V gene as SGHRS and YFSETQ. V is trimmed back by 3 bases and J by 0 bases, and the junction contains 11 bases that no gene match accounts for. The CDR3 numbers 19 residues from cysteine through phenylalanine. Solely the CDR3 DNA is kept, with 57 bases framed from the first base. Turning to this clone: Which antigen it targets is not known. Base qualities were left out, and no much larger clone turns up one base away.

TCRbeta CDR3 regions were amplified from genomic DNA by means of the immunoSEQ Assay, a bias-controlled multiplex PCR. Processing in the source paper ran as follows. The number of nucleated cells in each sample was estimated from the amplification of reference gene primers within the assay. Sequence reads were collapsed and filtered to measure the absolute abundance of every unique TCRbeta CDR3 rearrangement. For each sample, productive Simpson clonality was calculated as the square root of Simpson's diversity index over productive rearrangements. In its TCRdb copy, this immuneACCESS table keeps in-frame sequences only and misses some clones. Where compared with another copy, unresolved V genes explain less than half of these, and the others have no known cause. From that table come the V and J calls and clone size; the DNA was used to work out D and trimming. The sample data list under 200,000 clones, and 82% of these were observed just once. The ten most abundant clones make up 4% to 6.5% of the sample.

In the prospective study, participants were roughly 18 to 100 years old, resided in 25 or so geographic areas of the United States, and were enrolled through a virtual design. Cohort assignment in the prospective study relied on participant-reported clinical history from a screening survey and a study questionnaire. In the prospective study, whole blood, serum and a nasopharyngeal or oropharyngeal swab were collected from each participant by mobile phlebotomists. Additional blood draws and questionnaires over an approximately 2-month period could optionally be provided by prospective study participants. Blood samples from the prospective study were shipped frozen or at room temperature prior to DNA extraction.

Recombination linked TRBV5-1 to TRBJ2-3, and TRBD1 aligns with 12 junction nucleotides. The material sequenced was PBMCs or T cells enriched from blood (not recorded which). This TCR was recovered from a woman aged 60-75 years with acute COVID-19. The CDR3 region has the sequence CASSSGTGGSLSSTDTQYF. The base sequence is TGCGCCAGCAGCTCCGGGACAGGGGGCTCCCTATCTAGCACAGATACGCAGTATTTT.